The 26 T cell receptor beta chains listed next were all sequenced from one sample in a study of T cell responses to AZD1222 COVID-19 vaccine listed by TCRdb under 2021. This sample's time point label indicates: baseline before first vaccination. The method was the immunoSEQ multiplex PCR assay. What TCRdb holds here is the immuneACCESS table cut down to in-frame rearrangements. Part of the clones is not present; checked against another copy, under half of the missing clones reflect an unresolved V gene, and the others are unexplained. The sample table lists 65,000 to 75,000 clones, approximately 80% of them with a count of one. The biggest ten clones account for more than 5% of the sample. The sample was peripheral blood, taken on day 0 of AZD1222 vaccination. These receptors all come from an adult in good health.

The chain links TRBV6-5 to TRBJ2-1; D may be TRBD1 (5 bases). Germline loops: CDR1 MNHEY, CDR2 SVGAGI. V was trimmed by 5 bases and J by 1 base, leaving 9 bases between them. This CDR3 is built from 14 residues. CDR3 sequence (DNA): TGTGCCAGCAGTCGACGACAGTCCTACAATGAGCAGTTCTTC. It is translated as CASSRRQSYNEQFF.

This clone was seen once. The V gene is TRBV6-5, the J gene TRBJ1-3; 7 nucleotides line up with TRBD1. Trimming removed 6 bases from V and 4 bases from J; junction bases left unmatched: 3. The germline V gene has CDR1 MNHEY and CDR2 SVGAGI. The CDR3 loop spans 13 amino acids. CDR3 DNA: TGTGCCAGCAGCCGGACAGGAGGAAACACCATATATTTT. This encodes CASSRTGGNTIYF.

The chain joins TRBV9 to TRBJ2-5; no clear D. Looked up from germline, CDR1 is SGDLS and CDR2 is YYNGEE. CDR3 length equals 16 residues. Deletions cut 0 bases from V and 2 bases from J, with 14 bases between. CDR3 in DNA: TGTGCCAGCAGCGTAGGGGCTACACGAACTCAAGAGACCCAGTACTTC. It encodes CASSVGATRTQETQYF.

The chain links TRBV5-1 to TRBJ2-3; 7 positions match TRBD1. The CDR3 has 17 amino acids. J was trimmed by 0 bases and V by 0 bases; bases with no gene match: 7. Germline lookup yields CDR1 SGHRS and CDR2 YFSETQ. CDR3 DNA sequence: TGCGCCAGCAGCTTGGTCGGGACAGAACCTAGCACAGATACGCAGTATTTT. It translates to CASSLVGTEPSTDTQYF.

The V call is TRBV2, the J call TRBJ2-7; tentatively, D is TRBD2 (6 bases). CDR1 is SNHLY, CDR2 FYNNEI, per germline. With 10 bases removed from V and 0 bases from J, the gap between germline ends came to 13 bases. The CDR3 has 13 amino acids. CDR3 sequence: CATLTRGSYEQYF. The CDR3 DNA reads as TGTGCCACGTTGACTAGGGGCTCCTACGAGCAGTACTTC. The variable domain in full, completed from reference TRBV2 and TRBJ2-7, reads EPEVTQTPSHQVTQMGQEVILRCVPISNHLYFYWYRQILGQKVEFLVSFYNNEISEKSEIFDDQFSVERPDGSNFTLKIRSTKLEDSAMYFCATLTRGSYEQYFGPGTRLTVT.

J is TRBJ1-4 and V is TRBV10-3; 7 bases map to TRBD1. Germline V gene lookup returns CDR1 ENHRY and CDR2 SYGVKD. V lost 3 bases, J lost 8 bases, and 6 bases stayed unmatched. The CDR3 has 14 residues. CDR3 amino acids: CAISDGTVVEKLFF. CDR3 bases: TGTGCCATCAGTGACGGGACAGTAGTCGAAAAACTGTTTTTT.

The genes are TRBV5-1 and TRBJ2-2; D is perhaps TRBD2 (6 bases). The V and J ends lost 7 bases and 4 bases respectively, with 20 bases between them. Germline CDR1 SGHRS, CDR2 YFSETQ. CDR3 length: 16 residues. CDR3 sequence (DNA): TGCGCCAGCTTCCGGGAGAGCCTGACGGGCACCGGGGAGCTGTTTTTT. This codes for CASFRESLTGTGELFF.

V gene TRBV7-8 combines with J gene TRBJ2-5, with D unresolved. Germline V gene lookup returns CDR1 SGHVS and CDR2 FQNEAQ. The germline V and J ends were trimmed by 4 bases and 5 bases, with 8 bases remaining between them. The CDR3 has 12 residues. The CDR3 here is CASSYRLETQYF. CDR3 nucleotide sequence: TGTGCCAGCAGCTACCGACTGGAGACCCAGTACTTC.

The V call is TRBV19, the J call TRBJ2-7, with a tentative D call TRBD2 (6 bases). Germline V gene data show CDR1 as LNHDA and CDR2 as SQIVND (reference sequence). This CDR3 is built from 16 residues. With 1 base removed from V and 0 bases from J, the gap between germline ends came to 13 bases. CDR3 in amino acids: CASSIVGGVSSYEQYF. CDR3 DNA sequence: TGTGCCAGTAGTATAGTCGGCGGGGTGAGCTCCTACGAGCAGTACTTC.

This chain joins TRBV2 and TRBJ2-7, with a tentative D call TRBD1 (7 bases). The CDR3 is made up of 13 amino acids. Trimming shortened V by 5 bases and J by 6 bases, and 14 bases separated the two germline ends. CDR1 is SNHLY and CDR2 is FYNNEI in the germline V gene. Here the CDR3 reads CASSTWQGGEQYF. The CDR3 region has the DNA TGTGCCAGCAGTACTTGGCAGGGGGGCGAGCAGTACTTC.

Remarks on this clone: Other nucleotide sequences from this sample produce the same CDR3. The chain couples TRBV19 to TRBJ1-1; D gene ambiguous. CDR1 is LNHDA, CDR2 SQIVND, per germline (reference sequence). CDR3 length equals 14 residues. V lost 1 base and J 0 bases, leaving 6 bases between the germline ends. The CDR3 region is CASSIGTVNTEAFF. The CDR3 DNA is TGTGCCAGTAGTATAGGAACAGTGAACACTGAAGCTTTCTTT.

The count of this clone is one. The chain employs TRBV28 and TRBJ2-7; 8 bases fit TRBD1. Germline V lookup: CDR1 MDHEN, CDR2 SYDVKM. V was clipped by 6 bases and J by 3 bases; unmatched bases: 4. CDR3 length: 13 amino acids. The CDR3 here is CASSPGQDYEQYF. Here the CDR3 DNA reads TGTGCCAGCAGCCCGGGACAGGACTACGAGCAGTACTTC.

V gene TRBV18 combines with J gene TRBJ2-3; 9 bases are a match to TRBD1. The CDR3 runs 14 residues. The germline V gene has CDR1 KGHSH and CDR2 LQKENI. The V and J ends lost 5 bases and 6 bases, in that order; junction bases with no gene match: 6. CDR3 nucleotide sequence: TGTGCCAGCTCAGAGGGACAGGGATCGGATACGCAGTATTTT. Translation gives CASSEGQGSDTQYF. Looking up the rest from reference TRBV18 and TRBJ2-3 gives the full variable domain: NAGVMQNPRHLVRRRGQEARLRCSPMKGHSHVYWYRQLPEEGLKFMVYLQKENIIDESGMPKERFSAEFPKEGPSILRIQQVVRGDSAAYFCASSEGQGSDTQYFGPGTRLTVL.

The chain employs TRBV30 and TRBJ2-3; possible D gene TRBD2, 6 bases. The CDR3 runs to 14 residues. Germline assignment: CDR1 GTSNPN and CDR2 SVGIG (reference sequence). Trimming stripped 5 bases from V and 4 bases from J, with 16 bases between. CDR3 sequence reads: CAWGGVRGADTQYF. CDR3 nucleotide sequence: TGTGCCTGGGGCGGGGTACGAGGAGCAGATACGCAGTATTTT.

In DNA form, the CDR3 reads TGTGCCAGCAGCTCAGCCCCAGGGGTTGAAGCTTTCTTT. Translation gives CASSSAPGVEAFF. V gene TRBV11-1 combines with J gene TRBJ1-1; perhaps TRBD1 as D (6 bases). Germline lookup yields CDR1 SGHAT and CDR2 FQDESV (reference sequence). The CDR3 is 13 amino acids. Trimming removed 4 bases at V and 7 bases at J, with 13 bases between.

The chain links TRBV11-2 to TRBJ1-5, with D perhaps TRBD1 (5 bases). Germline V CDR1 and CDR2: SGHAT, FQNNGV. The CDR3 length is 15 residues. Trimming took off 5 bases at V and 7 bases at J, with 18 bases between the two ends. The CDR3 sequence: CASSALVGGGQPQHF. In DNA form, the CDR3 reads TGTGCCAGCAGCGCCCTTGTTGGGGGGGGGCAGCCCCAGCATTTT.

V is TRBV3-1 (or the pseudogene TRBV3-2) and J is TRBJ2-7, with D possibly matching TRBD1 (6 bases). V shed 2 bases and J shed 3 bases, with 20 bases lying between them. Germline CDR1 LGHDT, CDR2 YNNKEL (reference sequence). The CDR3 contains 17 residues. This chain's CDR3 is CASSQWTVEVFFYEQYF. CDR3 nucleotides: TGTGCCAGCAGCCAATGGACAGTCGAGGTGTTTTTCTACGAGCAGTACTTC.

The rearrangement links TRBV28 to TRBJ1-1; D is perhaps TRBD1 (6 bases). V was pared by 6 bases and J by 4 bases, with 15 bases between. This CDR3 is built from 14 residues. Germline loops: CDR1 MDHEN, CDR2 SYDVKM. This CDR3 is CASSPRSGATEAFF. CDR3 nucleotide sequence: TGTGCCAGCAGCCCCCGTTCGGGGGCCACTGAAGCTTTCTTT.

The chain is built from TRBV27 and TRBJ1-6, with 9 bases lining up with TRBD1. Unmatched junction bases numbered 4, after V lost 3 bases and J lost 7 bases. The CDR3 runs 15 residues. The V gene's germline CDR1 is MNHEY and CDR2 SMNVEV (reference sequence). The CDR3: CASSFSDRGNSPLHF. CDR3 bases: TGTGCCAGCAGTTTCTCGGACAGGGGCAATTCACCCCTCCACTTT.

DNA for the CDR3: TGTGCCAGCAGCACTGGACAGGGCACTGAAGCTTTCTTT. Translated: CASSTGQGTEAFF. The chain carries TRBV9 and TRBJ1-1, with 8 bases lining up with TRBD1. Germline V gene sequence: CDR1 SGDLS, CDR2 YYNGEE. This CDR3 has 13 amino acids. The V segment lost 4 bases and the J segment 4 bases; nucleotides outside the gene matches: 3.

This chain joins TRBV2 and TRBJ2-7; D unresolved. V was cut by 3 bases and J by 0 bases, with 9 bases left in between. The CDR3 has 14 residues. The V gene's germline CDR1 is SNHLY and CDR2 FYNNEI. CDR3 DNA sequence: TGTGCCAGCAGTGAGTGGCAGAGCTCCTACGAGCAGTACTTC. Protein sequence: CASSEWQSSYEQYF.

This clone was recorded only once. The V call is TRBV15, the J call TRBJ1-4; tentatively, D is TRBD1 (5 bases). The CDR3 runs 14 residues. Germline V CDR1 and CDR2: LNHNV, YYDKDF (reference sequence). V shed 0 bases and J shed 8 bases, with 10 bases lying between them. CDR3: CATSRDRAGEKLFF. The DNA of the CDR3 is TGTGCCACCAGCAGAGACAGGGCTGGCGAAAAACTGTTTTTT.

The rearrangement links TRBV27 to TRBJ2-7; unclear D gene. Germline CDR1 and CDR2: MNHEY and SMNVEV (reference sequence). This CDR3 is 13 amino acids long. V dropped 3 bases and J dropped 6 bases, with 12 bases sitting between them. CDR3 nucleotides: TGTGCCAGCAGTTTCTCCCCTCGGGTCGAGCAGTACTTC. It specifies CASSFSPRVEQYF.

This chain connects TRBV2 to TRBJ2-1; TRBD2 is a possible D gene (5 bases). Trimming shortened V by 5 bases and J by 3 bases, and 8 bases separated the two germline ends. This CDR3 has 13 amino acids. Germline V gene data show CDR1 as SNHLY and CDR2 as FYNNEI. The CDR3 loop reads CASSLTNYNEQFF. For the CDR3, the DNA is TGTGCCAGCAGTTTGACTAACTACAATGAGCAGTTCTTC. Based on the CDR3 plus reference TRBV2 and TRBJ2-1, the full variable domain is EPEVTQTPSHQVTQMGQEVILRCVPISNHLYFYWYRQILGQKVEFLVSFYNNEISEKSEIFDDQFSVERPDGSNFTLKIRSTKLEDSAMYFCASSLTNYNEQFFGPGTRLTVL.

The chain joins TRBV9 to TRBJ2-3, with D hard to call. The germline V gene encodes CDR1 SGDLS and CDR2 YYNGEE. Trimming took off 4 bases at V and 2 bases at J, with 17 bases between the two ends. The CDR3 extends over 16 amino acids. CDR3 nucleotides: TGTGCCAGCAGCTACGGAGTCTTGCTCCACACAGATACGCAGTATTTT. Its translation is CASSYGVLLHTDTQYF.

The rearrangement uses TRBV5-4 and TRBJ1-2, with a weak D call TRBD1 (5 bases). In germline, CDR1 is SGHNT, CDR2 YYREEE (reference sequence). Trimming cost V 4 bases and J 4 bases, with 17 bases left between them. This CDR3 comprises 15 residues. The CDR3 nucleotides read TGTGCCAGCAGCCCGCTGCAGGGAGCTGCCTATGGCTACACCTTC. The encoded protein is CASSPLQGAAYGYTF. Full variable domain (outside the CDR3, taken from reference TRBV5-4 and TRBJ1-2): ETGVTQSPTHLIKTRGQQVTLRCSSQSGHNTVSWYQQALGQGPQFIFQYYREEENGRGNFPPRFSGLQFPNYSSELNVNALELDDSALYLCASSPLQGAAYGYTFGSGTRLTVV.